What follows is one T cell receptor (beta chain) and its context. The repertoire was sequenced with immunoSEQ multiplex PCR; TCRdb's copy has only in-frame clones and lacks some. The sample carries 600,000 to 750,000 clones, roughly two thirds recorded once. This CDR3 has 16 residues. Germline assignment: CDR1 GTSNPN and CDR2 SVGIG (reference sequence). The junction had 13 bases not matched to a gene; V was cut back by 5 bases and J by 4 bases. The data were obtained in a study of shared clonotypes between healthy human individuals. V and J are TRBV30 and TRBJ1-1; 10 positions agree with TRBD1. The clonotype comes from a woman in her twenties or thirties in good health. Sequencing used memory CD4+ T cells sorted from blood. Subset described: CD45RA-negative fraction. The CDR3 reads CAWLHFRTGGATEAFF. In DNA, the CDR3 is TGTGCCTGGCTACATTTTAGGACAGGGGGGGCCACTGAAGCTTTCTTT.